The clone carrying this T cell receptor beta chain has only a few counts. Its antigen is still unknown. The sample originates from a study of tumor-infiltrating lymphocytes in primary liver carcinoma. On the study more broadly: Through surgical resection, the patients' primary liver carcinoma was treated.

Starting material of around 490 ng total RNA yielded TCR beta cDNA via a constant-region primer. ARM-PCR was slightly modified, and three nested multiplex PCR rounds with it gave rise to the TCR beta libraries. Primers for the first two PCR rounds were TRBV1-TRBV30 forward primers and a C-beta reverse primer (about 9 cycles per round). TCRdb re-derived calls from the multiplex PCR reads in MiXCR, one entry per CDR3 protein. The table records fewer than 350,000 distinct CDR3 sequences, about 60% of them present only once. General study results and limits: Blood fell significantly below tumors in its top-250-clone fraction (p = 0.039).

Germline DNA was extracted too, while blood RNA derived from unsorted whole blood. Patients were treatment-naive with chronic HBV infection. Germline V gene data show CDR1 as LGHNA and CDR2 as YSLEER. The CDR3 is 15 residues long. The trim removed 4 bases at V and 4 bases at J, leaving 5 bases unmatched. This sequence originates from a man in his forties with primary liver carcinoma and hepatitis B virus infection. This chain uses TRBV4-3 with TRBJ1-1; 11 nucleotides align to TRBD1. The sample was peripheral blood. CDR3 residues: CASSLTGTGGTEAFF. The CDR3 DNA is TGCGCCAGCAGCCTCACCGGGACAGGGGGCACTGAAGCTTTCTTT.